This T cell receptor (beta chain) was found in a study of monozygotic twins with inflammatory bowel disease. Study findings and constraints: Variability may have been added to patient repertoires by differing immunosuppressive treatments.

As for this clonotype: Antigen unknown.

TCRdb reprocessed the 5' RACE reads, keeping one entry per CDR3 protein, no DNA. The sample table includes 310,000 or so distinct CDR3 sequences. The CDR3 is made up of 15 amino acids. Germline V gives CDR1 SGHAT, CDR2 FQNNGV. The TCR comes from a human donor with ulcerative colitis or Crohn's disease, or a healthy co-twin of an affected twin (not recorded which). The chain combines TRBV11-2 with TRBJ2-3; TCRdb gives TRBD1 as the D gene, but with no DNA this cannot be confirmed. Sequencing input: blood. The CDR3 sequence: CASSLTATRTDTQYF. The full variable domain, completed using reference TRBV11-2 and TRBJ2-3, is EAGVAQSPRYKIIEKRQSVAFWCNPISGHATLYWYQQILGQGPKLLIQFQNNGVVDDSQLPKDRFSAERLKGVDSTLKIQPAKLEDSAVYLCASSLTATRTDTQYFGPGTRLTVL.